One and the same sample provided the 8 T cell receptor beta chains below, sequenced in a study of blood T cells in healthy people across ages. Alongside a J-beta primer mix, a sample-barcoded 5' primer served in a second PCR lasting 7 to 11 cycles. TCRdb processed the 5' RACE reads anew with MiXCR; each CDR3 protein has one entry. The sample lists 1,500,000 or so distinct CDR3 sequences, approximately 63% occurring once. The sample was blood. Receptors originate from a man between 18 and 35 years old in good health.

The chain links TRBV29-1 to TRBJ2-7, with 12 bases lining up with TRBD1. This CDR3 spans 14 amino acids. Germline CDR1 SQVTM, CDR2 ANQGSEA. Trimming took 6 bases from V and 1 from J; bases not matched to a gene: 4. CDR3 protein: CSVPGQGASYEQYF. The CDR3 DNA sequence: TGCAGCGTACCGGGACAGGGGGCTTCCTACGAGCAGTACTTC.

With respect to this clonotype: Because it lacks the conserved phenylalanine or tryptophan at the end, this CDR3 is likely a read error. V gene TRBV10-3 combines with J gene TRBJ2-5; possible D gene TRBD2, 6 bases. The CDR3 is 16 amino acids. Germline CDR1 and CDR2: ENHRY and SYGVKD. Between the trimmed V and J ends, which lost 8 bases and 3 bases, there was a span of 22 bases. CDR3 in DNA: TGTGCCATCGCGACTAGTAGTGGGTCGGTGGAAGAGACCCAGTACTAC. This sequence encodes CAIATSSGSVEETQYY.

V is TRBV30 and J is TRBJ2-1; 8 positions agree with TRBD1. CDR1 is GTSNPN and CDR2 is SVGIG in the germline V gene (reference sequence). The CDR3 totals 13 residues. V lost 3 bases and J lost 6; bases outside the gene matches: 4. The CDR3 DNA reads TGTGCCTGGAGCTGGACAGGGTCCAATGAGCAGTTCTTC. Its translation: CAWSWTGSNEQFF.

In its sample, this clonotype was seen a few times. The CDR3 spells CASRLDSGEQYF. The CDR3 DNA sequence: TGTGCCAGCCGACTGGACAGCGGCGAGCAGTACTTC. This chain joins TRBV25-1 and TRBJ2-7; D is possibly TRBD1 (6 bases). Trimming cost V 8 bases and J 6 bases, with 14 bases left between them. The CDR3 length is 12 residues. CDR1 is MGHDK, CDR2 SYGVNS, per germline.

The V and J genes are TRBV20-1 and TRBJ2-1; the match to TRBD2 covers 9 bases. The J call is in doubt because the DNA end fits TRBJ2-7 better. CDR3 size: 15 residues. CDR1 is DFQATT, CDR2 SNEGSKA, per germline (reference sequence). CDR3 nucleotides: TGCAGTGCTAGAGATCTTACTAGCGGGTTCTACGAGCAGTACTTC. The encoded protein is CSARDLTSGFYEQYF.

The V gene is TRBV12-3 or TRBV12-4, the J gene TRBJ2-2; tentatively, D is TRBD1 (6 bases). The CDR3 has 14 amino acids. Trimming took 3 bases from V and 5 from J, leaving 10 bases between them. The CDR3 coding sequence is TGTGCCAGCAGTTTCCCAGGGGTAACCGGGGAGCTGTTTTTT. It codes for CASSFPGVTGELFF.

In this sample, this clonotype turned up many times. The chain employs TRBV20-1 and TRBJ2-1; D is unclear. V was clipped by 8 bases and J by 7 bases, with 18 bases between them. Per germline, CDR1 DFQATT and CDR2 SNEGSKA (reference sequence). The CDR3 totals 13 residues. CDR3 amino acids: CSTKGLGRNEQFF. The CDR3 DNA reads TGCAGTACTAAGGGATTGGGTCGGAATGAGCAGTTCTTC.

This chain uses TRBV10-2 with TRBJ1-6; no reliable D call. Trimming left V 2 bases short and J 5 bases short, with 4 bases between. Germline V CDR1 and CDR2: WSHSY, SAAADI. This CDR3 is 13 amino acids long. The CDR3 nucleotides read TGCGCCAGCAGTGAGCCCAATAATTCACCCCTCCACTTT. It translates to CASSEPNNSPLHF.